These T cell receptor beta chains were read from a single sample in a study of cytomegalovirus exposure and HLA in healthy donors. Produced via immunoSEQ multiplex PCR; TCRdb's table is partial and in-frame only. The table records roughly 190,000 clones, about 70% of them present only once. The sequenced material came from PBMCs. These receptors were taken from a woman aged 25 to 39 in good health and CMV-seronegative. Both conserved end residues are part of each CDR3. The D gene is left open where the match is weak. Some rows have no size entry. The others give once, few or many, or a class for an expanded clone.

v_gene: TRBV19
d_gene: -
abundance: few
j_gene: TRBJ1-2
CDR3nt: TGTGCCAGTAGTACGCAGGGGCCGCTACCTAACTATGGCTACACCTTC
CDR3aa: CASSTQGPLPNYGYTF

v_gene: TRBV15
d_gene: TRBD1
abundance: -
j_gene: TRBJ1-1
CDR3nt: TGTGCCACCAGCGCGGACAGGCGGATCACTGAAGCTTTCTTT
CDR3aa: CATSADRRITEAFF

v_gene: TRBV6-5
d_gene: -
abundance: -
j_gene: TRBJ1-5
CDR3nt: TGTGCCAGCAGTTCTTTTCGACAGAATCAGCCCCAGCATTTT
CDR3aa: CASSSFRQNQPQHF

v_gene: TRBV7-3
d_gene: -
abundance: -
j_gene: TRBJ2-1
CDR3nt: TGTGCCAGCAGCTCGGGGGTTAGCGGATACAATGAGCAGTTCTTC
CDR3aa: CASSSGVSGYNEQFF

v_gene: TRBV7-2
d_gene: TRBD2
abundance: -
j_gene: TRBJ2-5
CDR3nt: TGTGCCAGCAGCTTCAACCCGGGAGGGAGGGAGACCCAGTACTTC
CDR3aa: CASSFNPGGRETQYF

v_gene: TRBV2
d_gene: -
abundance: once
j_gene: TRBJ2-7
CDR3nt: TGTGCCAGCAGTGCCAGACTGTCCGTTCTCGAGCAGTACTTC
CDR3aa: CASSARLSVLEQYF

v_gene: TRBV5-4
d_gene: -
abundance: -
j_gene: TRBJ2-7
CDR3nt: TGTGCCAGCAGTTCGGACAGCTCCTACGAGCAGTACTTC
CDR3aa: CASSSDSSYEQYF

v_gene: TRBV4-1
d_gene: TRBD2
abundance: -
j_gene: TRBJ2-3
CDR3nt: TGCGCCAGCAGCAAACAGCGGGGGCGCACAGATACGCAGTATTTT
CDR3aa: CASSKQRGRTDTQYF

v_gene: TRBV7-2
d_gene: TRBD1
abundance: -
j_gene: TRBJ1-1
CDR3nt: TGTGCCAGCAGCTCTGACAGGGGAAATAGGATGAACACTGAAGCTTTCTTT
CDR3aa: CASSSDRGNRMNTEAFF

v_gene: TRBV18
d_gene: -
abundance: few
j_gene: TRBJ2-6
CDR3nt: TGTGCCAGCTCACCCCGTCAGCCCGGGGGATCTGGGGCCAACGTCCTGACTTTC
CDR3aa: CASSPRQPGGSGANVLTF

v_gene: TRBV7-2
d_gene: -
abundance: once
j_gene: TRBJ2-7
CDR3nt: TGTGCCAGCAGCTTAGTCGGAGGCTACGAGCAGTACTTC
CDR3aa: CASSLVGGYEQYF

v_gene: TRBV19
d_gene: TRBD1
abundance: -
j_gene: TRBJ2-5
CDR3nt: TGTGCCAGTACCTCCCCGGGACAGGGGCTAGAAGAGACCCAGTACTTC
CDR3aa: CASTSPGQGLEETQYF

v_gene: TRBV4-1
d_gene: -
abundance: -
j_gene: TRBJ1-4
CDR3nt: TGCGCCAGCAGCCACCTCGAGGGAGATCGGTCAGCAACTAATGAAAAACTGTTTTTT
CDR3aa: CASSHLEGDRSATNEKLFF

v_gene: TRBV13
d_gene: -
abundance: once
j_gene: TRBJ2-1
CDR3nt: TGTGCCAGCAGTCTCGGGGTGGATGAGCAGTTCTTC
CDR3aa: CASSLGVDEQFF

v_gene: TRBV6-6
d_gene: -
abundance: -
j_gene: TRBJ1-5
CDR3nt: TGTGCCAGCACCCCAAGGGGGAACGGCAATCAGCCCCAGCATTTT
CDR3aa: CASTPRGNGNQPQHF

v_gene: TRBV7-6
d_gene: TRBD2
abundance: -
j_gene: TRBJ2-2
CDR3nt: TGTGCCAGCAGCTCAAGCGGGAGAGGCACCGGGGAGCTGTTTTTT
CDR3aa: CASSSSGRGTGELFF

v_gene: TRBV2
d_gene: TRBD1
abundance: -
j_gene: TRBJ1-5
CDR3nt: TGTGCCAGCAGTGACAGGGGGTATCAGCCCCAGCATTTT
CDR3aa: CASSDRGYQPQHF

v_gene: TRBV27
d_gene: TRBD2
abundance: -
j_gene: TRBJ2-3
CDR3nt: TGTGCCAGCAGTCCCCCGTCATACCTAGCGGGCAGAGATACGCAGTATTTT
CDR3aa: CASSPPSYLAGRDTQYF

v_gene: TRBV18
d_gene: TRBD1
abundance: -
j_gene: TRBJ2-5
CDR3nt: TGTGCCAGCTCACCACCGACAGGGGATGATTCAAGGGAGACCCAGTACTTC
CDR3aa: CASSPPTGDDSRETQYF

v_gene: TRBV7-6
d_gene: -
abundance: -
j_gene: TRBJ2-7
CDR3nt: TGTGCCAGCAGCTTAGAAGTTTCAGGGGTAGGCGAGCAGTACTTC
CDR3aa: CASSLEVSGVGEQYF

v_gene: TRBV5-1
d_gene: -
abundance: -
j_gene: TRBJ2-1
CDR3nt: TGCGCCAGCAGCTTCTCCCCGGGACACTCCTACAATGAGCAGTTCTTC
CDR3aa: CASSFSPGHSYNEQFF

v_gene: TRBV5-5
d_gene: -
abundance: -
j_gene: TRBJ2-2
CDR3nt: TGTGCCAGCAGCTTACAGGGCCGGAACACCGGGGAGCTGTTTTTT
CDR3aa: CASSLQGRNTGELFF

v_gene: TRBV7-9
d_gene: -
abundance: -
j_gene: TRBJ1-1
CDR3nt: TGTGCCAGCAGCCCAACGGGGAGGCACACTGAAGCTTTCTTT
CDR3aa: CASSPTGRHTEAFF

v_gene: TRBV30
d_gene: -
abundance: -
j_gene: TRBJ1-1
CDR3nt: TGTGCCTGGAGTGTACCCGGGAGCACTGAAGCTTTCTTT
CDR3aa: CAWSVPGSTEAFF

v_gene: TRBV19
d_gene: -
abundance: once
j_gene: TRBJ2-4
CDR3nt: TGTGCCAGTAGTCCCGCGTGGGCAATTCAAAACATTCAGTACTTC
CDR3aa: CASSPAWAIQNIQYF

v_gene: TRBV7-6
d_gene: TRBD2
abundance: -
j_gene: TRBJ2-3
CDR3nt: TGTGCCAGCAGCTCCCCGGGACTAGCGGGAGGGCCTCAGAAAGATACGCAGTATTTT
CDR3aa: CASSSPGLAGGPQKDTQYF

v_gene: TRBV5-1
d_gene: -
abundance: -
j_gene: TRBJ1-2
CDR3nt: TGCGCCAGCAGCCCTAACTTGGGGCGAAACTATGGCTACACCTTC
CDR3aa: CASSPNLGRNYGYTF

v_gene: TRBV19
d_gene: -
abundance: -
j_gene: TRBJ1-5
CDR3nt: TGTGCCAGTAGTTCTGTGTATAGCAATCAGCCCCAGCATTTT
CDR3aa: CASSSVYSNQPQHF

v_gene: TRBV7-7
d_gene: -
abundance: -
j_gene: TRBJ1-5
CDR3nt: TGTGCCAGCAGCTCCGCAACCGCCGGTGGGCGCGGGAATCAGCCCCAGCATTTT
CDR3aa: CASSSATAGGRGNQPQHF

v_gene: TRBV19
d_gene: -
abundance: -
j_gene: TRBJ1-1
CDR3nt: TGTGCCAGTGGACAGTCCATGAACACTGAAGCTTTCTTT
CDR3aa: CASGQSMNTEAFF

v_gene: TRBV6-4
d_gene: TRBD2
abundance: few
j_gene: TRBJ2-5
CDR3nt: TGTGCCAGCAGTGAAAGTAGCGGGGGGCCCAGGACCCAGTACTTC
CDR3aa: CASSESSGGPRTQYF

v_gene: TRBV18
d_gene: -
abundance: -
j_gene: TRBJ1-1
CDR3nt: TGTGCCAGCTCACCACCCAATGGACACCGGAACACTGAAGCTTTCTTT
CDR3aa: CASSPPNGHRNTEAFF

v_gene: TRBV4-1
d_gene: -
abundance: once
j_gene: TRBJ1-1
CDR3nt: TGCGCCAGCAGCCAAGGTCCACTTTCGAACACTGAAGCTTTCTTT
CDR3aa: CASSQGPLSNTEAFF

v_gene: TRBV2
d_gene: -
abundance: -
j_gene: TRBJ1-3
CDR3nt: TGTGCCAGCAGTGAAGCCTCGGGGGACACCATATATTTT
CDR3aa: CASSEASGDTIYF

v_gene: TRBV5-6
d_gene: TRBD1
abundance: -
j_gene: TRBJ2-2
CDR3nt: TGTGCCAGCAGCTTGGGACAGGGGAACGCCGGGGAGCTGTTTTTT
CDR3aa: CASSLGQGNAGELFF

v_gene: TRBV9
d_gene: -
abundance: -
j_gene: TRBJ1-5
CDR3nt: TGTGCCAGCAGCGTAGACGGGGGAAATCAGCCCCAGCATTTT
CDR3aa: CASSVDGGNQPQHF

v_gene: TRBV9
d_gene: -
abundance: once
j_gene: TRBJ2-7
CDR3nt: TGTGCCAGCAGCCGCGACCCACGGGGCTACGAGCAGTACTTC
CDR3aa: CASSRDPRGYEQYF

v_gene: TRBV7-2
d_gene: -
abundance: few
j_gene: TRBJ1-1
CDR3nt: TGTGCCAGCAGCTCGGGACACACGAACACTGAAGCTTTCTTT
CDR3aa: CASSSGHTNTEAFF

v_gene: TRBV9
d_gene: TRBD2
abundance: -
j_gene: TRBJ2-7
CDR3nt: TGTGCCAGCAGCGTGAGAAGCAGCGGGAGTATTTACGAGCAGTACTTC
CDR3aa: CASSVRSSGSIYEQYF

v_gene: TRBV11-2
d_gene: -
abundance: -
j_gene: TRBJ1-2
CDR3nt: TGTGCCAGCAGCCCGGACACGAACTATGGCTACACCTTC
CDR3aa: CASSPDTNYGYTF

v_gene: TRBV6-1
d_gene: TRBD2
abundance: -
j_gene: TRBJ2-7
CDR3nt: TGTGCCAGCAGCCCAGCGGGGGGGGCCTACGAGCAGTACTTC
CDR3aa: CASSPAGGAYEQYF

v_gene: TRBV5-1
d_gene: -
abundance: few
j_gene: TRBJ1-3
CDR3nt: TGCGCCAGCAGCCCGGGGTCGGGCTCTGGAAACACCATATATTTT
CDR3aa: CASSPGSGSGNTIYF

v_gene: TRBV5-1
d_gene: TRBD2
abundance: -
j_gene: TRBJ2-3
CDR3nt: TGCGCCAGCAGCCTGACTAGCGGGAAACGGGATACGCAGTATTTT
CDR3aa: CASSLTSGKRDTQYF

v_gene: TRBV10-2
d_gene: -
abundance: -
j_gene: TRBJ1-5
CDR3nt: TGCGCCAGCAGTGAGTCAGGGGTCGGACAGCCCCAGCATTTT
CDR3aa: CASSESGVGQPQHF

v_gene: TRBV5-6
d_gene: TRBD1
abundance: -
j_gene: TRBJ2-1
CDR3nt: TGTGCCAGCAGCAACTTGGGGACAGGGACCTACAATGAGCAGTTCTTC
CDR3aa: CASSNLGTGTYNEQFF

v_gene: TRBV7-9
d_gene: TRBD1
abundance: -
j_gene: TRBJ2-7
CDR3nt: TGTGCCAGCAGCCCCGGGACAGCATCGGAGCAGTACTTC
CDR3aa: CASSPGTASEQYF